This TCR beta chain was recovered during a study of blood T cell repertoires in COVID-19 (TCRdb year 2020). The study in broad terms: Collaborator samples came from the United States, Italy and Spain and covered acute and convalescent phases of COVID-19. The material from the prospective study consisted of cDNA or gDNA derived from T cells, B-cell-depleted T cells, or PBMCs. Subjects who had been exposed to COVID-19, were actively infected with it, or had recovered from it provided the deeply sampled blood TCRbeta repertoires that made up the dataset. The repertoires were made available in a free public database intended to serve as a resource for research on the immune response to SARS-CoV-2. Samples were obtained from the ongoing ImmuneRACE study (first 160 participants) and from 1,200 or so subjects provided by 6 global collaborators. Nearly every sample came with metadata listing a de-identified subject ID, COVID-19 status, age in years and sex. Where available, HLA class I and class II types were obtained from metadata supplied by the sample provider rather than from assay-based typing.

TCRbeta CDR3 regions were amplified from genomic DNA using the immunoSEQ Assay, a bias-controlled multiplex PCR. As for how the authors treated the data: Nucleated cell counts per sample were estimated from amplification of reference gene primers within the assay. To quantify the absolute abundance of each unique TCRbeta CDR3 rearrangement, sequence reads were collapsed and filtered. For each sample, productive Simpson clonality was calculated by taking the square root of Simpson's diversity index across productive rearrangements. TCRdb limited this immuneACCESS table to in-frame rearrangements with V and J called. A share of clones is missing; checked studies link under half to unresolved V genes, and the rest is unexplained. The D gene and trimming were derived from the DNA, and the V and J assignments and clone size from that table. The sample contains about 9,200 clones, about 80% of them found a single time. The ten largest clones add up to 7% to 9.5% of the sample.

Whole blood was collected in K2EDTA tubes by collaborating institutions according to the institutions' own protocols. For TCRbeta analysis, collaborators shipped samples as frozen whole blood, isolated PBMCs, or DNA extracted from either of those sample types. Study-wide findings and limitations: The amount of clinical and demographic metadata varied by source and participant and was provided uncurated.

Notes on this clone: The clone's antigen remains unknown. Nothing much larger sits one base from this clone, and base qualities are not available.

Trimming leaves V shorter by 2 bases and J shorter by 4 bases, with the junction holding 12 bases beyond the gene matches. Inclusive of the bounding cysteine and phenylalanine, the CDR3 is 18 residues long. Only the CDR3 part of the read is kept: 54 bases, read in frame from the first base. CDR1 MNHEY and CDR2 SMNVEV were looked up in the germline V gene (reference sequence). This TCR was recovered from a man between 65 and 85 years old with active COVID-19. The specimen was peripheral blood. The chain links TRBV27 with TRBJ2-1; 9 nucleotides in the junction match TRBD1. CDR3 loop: CASSLPQGADPRYNEQFF. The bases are TGTGCCAGCAGTTTACCACAGGGGGCCGACCCACGTTACAATGAGCAGTTCTTC.